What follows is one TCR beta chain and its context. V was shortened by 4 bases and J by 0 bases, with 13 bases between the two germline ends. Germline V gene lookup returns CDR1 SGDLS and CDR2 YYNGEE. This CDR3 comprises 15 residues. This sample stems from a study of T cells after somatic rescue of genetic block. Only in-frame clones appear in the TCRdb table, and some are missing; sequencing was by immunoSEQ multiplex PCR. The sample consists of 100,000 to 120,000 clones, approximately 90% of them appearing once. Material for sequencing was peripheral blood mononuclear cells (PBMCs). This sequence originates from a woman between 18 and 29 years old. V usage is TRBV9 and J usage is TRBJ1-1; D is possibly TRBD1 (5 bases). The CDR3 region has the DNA TGTGCCAGCAGCAGGGGAGGGCAGCTGAACACTGAAGCTTTCTTT. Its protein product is CASSRGGQLNTEAFF.